The T cell receptor beta chain described here comes from a study of T-cell reconstitution after alpha-beta-depleted transplantation in children (dated by TCRdb to 2016 to 2017). Background for the entire study: The study quantitatively tracked T-cell immune reconstitution after TCRalphabeta/CD19-depleted allogeneic hematopoietic cell transplantation in children using TCR repertoire profiling.

The germline V gene encodes CDR1 DFQATT and CDR2 SNEGSKA (reference sequence). The V end loses 6 bases and the J end loses 4 bases, and a stretch of 9 bases separates them. CDR3 length: 11 amino acids, cysteine to phenylalanine. Solely the CDR3 DNA is kept, with 33 bases framed from the first base. Libraries were prepared through PCR. The instrument was an Illumina HiSeq 2500. Molecular barcoding was employed in the preparation of TCR libraries, with unique molecular identifiers being used to normalize TCRbeta repertoire quantification. TCRdb reanalyzed the raw reads on its own, using fastp at Q25 for trimming and MiXCR for clone calling, and kept in-frame beta chains. Each entry merges the rows of one CDR3 protein and shows their most common DNA and genes. A total of more than 120,000 distinct CDR3 sequences appear in this sample, 8.8% of them only once. The ten largest clones represent roughly 18% of the sample.

On the study overall, not on this receptor specifically: The frequencies of hyperexpanded clones fell over the following months, and after one year, T-cell counts and TCRbeta diversity were mostly attributed to newly produced T cells. The apparently early recovery of alphabetaT-cell counts about two months after transplant reportedly depended on only several hundred rapidly expanded clones that came from non-depleted graft cells. In some patients, the high TCRbeta diversity seen at day 60 was put down to recipient T cells and intrathymic progenitors that had survived conditioning.

This specimen's treatment or condition label, per the study, means: allogeneic hematopoietic cell transplantation with graft depleted of TCRalphabeta T cells and CD19 B cells. The transplant recipients were children given TCRalphabeta/CD19-depleted allogeneic hematopoietic cell grafts. Ten or more counts support this clonotype. Its antigen is still unknown. One base away there is no much larger clone; base qualities are not given. The clonotype comes from a female patient between 2 and 15 years old who had a stem cell transplant for congenital amegakaryocytic thrombocytopenia, so the T cells may come from the graft donor. In this chain, TRBV20-1 is recombined with TRBJ2-5, with the D gene too uncertain to name. Source: PBMCs, mostly from graft donor cells, taken 180 days after TCRalphabeta/CD19-depleted stem cell transplant. For the CDR3, the sequence is CSAYLGETQYF. The DNA sequence is as follows: TGCAGTGCCTACCTCGGAGAGACCCAGTACTTC.